This T cell receptor (beta chain) was recorded in a study of patients and donors after allogeneic stem cell transplantation. Trimming shortened V by 2 bases and J by 4 bases, and 18 bases separated the two germline ends. The CDR3 has 16 residues. Germline values: CDR1 SGHRS, CDR2 YFSETQ. TCRdb ran MiXCR on the RT-PCR reads and lists one entry per CDR3 protein. The repertoire holds a few hundred thousand distinct CDR3 sequences, over 30% seen once, with roughly 10% in the top ten. The chain employs TRBV5-1 and TRBJ1-1; possible D gene TRBD1, 6 bases. The TCR originated in a human donor who was either an allogeneic HSCT recipient or a stem cell or donor lymphocyte infusion donor (not recorded which). It is not recorded whose cells these are; they may come from a transplant donor. The sequenced sample was blood, either unsorted or a sorted T cell fraction (not recorded which). The CDR3 DNA sequence: TGCGCCAGCAGCTTCGTACAGGGCACCCCCCCCACTGAAGCTTTCTTT. It translates to CASSFVQGTPPTEAFF.